The TCR beta chain described here comes from a study of blood T cells in healthy people across ages. The overall study: Capture by template switching was about one barcoded beta molecule per two T cells. Study-wide points: In long-lived donors, naive CD4+ cell counts and diversity exceeded those of aged donors.

Germline CDR1 DFQATT, CDR2 SNEGSKA (reference sequence). This CDR3 is built from 13 residues. V lost 0 bases to trimming and J lost 2 bases, with 7 bases between them. Through a sample-barcoded 5' primer and a J-beta primer mix, a second PCR was run for roughly 6 to 12 cycles. Each sample yielded at least 3 million CDR3-containing paired-end reads. Each CDR3 protein gets one entry after TCRdb re-called the 5' RACE reads with MiXCR. The data hold hundreds of thousands of distinct CDR3 sequences, with roughly 50% observed a single time. Healthy individuals of Caucasian origin from Russia, aged roughly 6 to 100, served as donors. Only a few counts were recorded for this clonotype. Its antigen is currently unknown.

The receptor was derived from a man older than 75 in good health. The V and J genes are TRBV20-1 and TRBJ1-2; D is unresolved. The sample taken for sequencing was blood. The CDR3 reads CSARDYRNYGYTF. The CDR3 region has the DNA TGCAGTGCTAGAGATTATCGGAACTATGGCTACACCTTC.